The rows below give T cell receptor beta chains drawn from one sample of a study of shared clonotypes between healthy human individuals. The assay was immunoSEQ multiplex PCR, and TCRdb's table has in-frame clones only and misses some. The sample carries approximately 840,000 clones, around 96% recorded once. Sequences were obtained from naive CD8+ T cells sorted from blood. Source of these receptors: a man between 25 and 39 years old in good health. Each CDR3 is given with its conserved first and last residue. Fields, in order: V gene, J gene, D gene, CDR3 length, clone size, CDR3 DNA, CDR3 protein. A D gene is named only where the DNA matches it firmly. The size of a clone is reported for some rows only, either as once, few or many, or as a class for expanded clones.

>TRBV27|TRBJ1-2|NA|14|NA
TGTGCCACCCTCCCGCTGGGGAAGGACTATGGCTACACCTTC
CATLPLGKDYGYTF
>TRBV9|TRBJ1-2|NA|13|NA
TGTGCCAGCTGGGGGGGCGCGTACTATGGCTACACCTTC
CASWGGAYYGYTF
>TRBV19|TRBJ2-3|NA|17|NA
TGTGCCAGTAGTAATGGTAGGGGGACCTGGCGGGAGGATACGCAGTATTTT
CASSNGRGTWREDTQYF
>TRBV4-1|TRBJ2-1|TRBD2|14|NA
TGCGCCAGCAGTTATAGCGGGAGTTACAATGAGCAGTTCTTC
CASSYSGSYNEQFF
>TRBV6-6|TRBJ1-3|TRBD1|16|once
TGTGCCAGCAGTTACCAGACAGGGCTTTCCGGAAACACCATATATTTT
CASSYQTGLSGNTIYF
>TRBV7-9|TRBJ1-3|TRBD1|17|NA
TGTGCCAGCAGCCCGTTACTCGACAGGGATGGAGGAAACACCATATATTTT
CASSPLLDRDGGNTIYF
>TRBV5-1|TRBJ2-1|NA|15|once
TGCGCCAGCAGCTTGGGCGAATCGGGCTACAATGAGCAGTTCTTC
CASSLGESGYNEQFF
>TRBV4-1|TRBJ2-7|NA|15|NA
TGCGCCAGCAGCCCTCTCGGGAGCCGTCCACACGAGCAGTACTTC
CASSPLGSRPHEQYF
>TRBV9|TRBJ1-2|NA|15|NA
TGTGCCAGCAGCGAGAATAGAGGAGCTAACTATGGCTACACCTTC
CASSENRGANYGYTF
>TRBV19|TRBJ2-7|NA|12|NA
TGTGCCAGTCAGGGGACCACCTACGAGCAGTACTTC
CASQGTTYEQYF
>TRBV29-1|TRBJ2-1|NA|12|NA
TGCAGCGTTTTTAAAAGGGGCGATGAGCAGTTCTTC
CSVFKRGDEQFF
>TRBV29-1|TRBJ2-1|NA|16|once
TGCAGCGTTGAATTTGATGCGCGGGACAGCTACAATGAGCAGTTCTTC
CSVEFDARDSYNEQFF
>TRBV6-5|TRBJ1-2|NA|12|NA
TGTGCCACCCGCGCGACGGACTATGGCTACACCTTC
CATRATDYGYTF
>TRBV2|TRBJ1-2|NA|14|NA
TGTGCCAGCAGTGAAGAAGGGGAAGCTAGCGGCTACACCTTC
CASSEEGEASGYTF
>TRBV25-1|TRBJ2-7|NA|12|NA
TGTGCCAGCAAGAGCGTCGCCTACGAGCAGTACTTC
CASKSVAYEQYF
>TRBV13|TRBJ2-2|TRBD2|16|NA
TGTGCCAGCAGCCGGGGACTAGCGGGTCACACCGGGGAGCTGTTTTTT
CASSRGLAGHTGELFF
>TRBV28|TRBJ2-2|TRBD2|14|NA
TGTGCCAGCAGTTTAGCTAGCGGTTGGGTGGAGCTGTTTTTT
CASSLASGWVELFF
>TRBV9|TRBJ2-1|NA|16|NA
TGTGCCAGCAGCGCGTGGGGCGAGAGCTCCTACAATGAGCAGTTCTTC
CASSAWGESSYNEQFF
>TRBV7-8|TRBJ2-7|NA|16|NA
TGTGCCAGCAGCTTACACCCAAACCTCGATTTCTACGAGCAGTACTTC
CASSLHPNLDFYEQYF
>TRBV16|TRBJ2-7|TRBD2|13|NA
TGTGCCAGCACCCAGCGGGAGGGCTACGAGCAGTACTTC
CASTQREGYEQYF
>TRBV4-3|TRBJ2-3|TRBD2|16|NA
TGCGCCAGCAGCCAAGATGGGACTAGCTTGACAGATACGCAGTATTTT
CASSQDGTSLTDTQYF
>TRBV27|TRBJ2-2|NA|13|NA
TGTGCCAGCAGTTTATTTGACACCGGGGAGCTGTTTTTT
CASSLFDTGELFF
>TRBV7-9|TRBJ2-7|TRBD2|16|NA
TGTGCCAGCAGCCCCTTTGAGGGCGGGAGTCACTACGAGCAGTACTTC
CASSPFEGGSHYEQYF
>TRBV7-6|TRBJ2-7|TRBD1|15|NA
TGTGCCAGCAGCTTACAGTGGACAGGTCTCCACGAGCAGTACTTC
CASSLQWTGLHEQYF
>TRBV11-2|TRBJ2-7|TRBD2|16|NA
TGTGCCAGCCGGGAAGGACTAGCGGGAGTGGGATACGAGCAGTACTTC
CASREGLAGVGYEQYF
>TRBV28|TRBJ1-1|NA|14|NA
TGTGCCAGCAGTTTATTCAGGCCGAACACTGAAGCTTTCTTT
CASSLFRPNTEAFF
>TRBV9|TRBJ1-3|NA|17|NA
TGTGCCAGCAGCGTACTCGCGGACGTACGCTCTGGAAACACCATATATTTT
CASSVLADVRSGNTIYF
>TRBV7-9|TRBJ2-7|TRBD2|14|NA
TGTGCCAGCAGTTCTCAGACTAGCGTCTACGAGCAGTACTTC
CASSSQTSVYEQYF
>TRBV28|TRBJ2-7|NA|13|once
TGTGCCAGCCGCCCGGGACTGACATACGAGCAGTACTTC
CASRPGLTYEQYF
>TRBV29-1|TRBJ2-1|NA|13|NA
TGCAGCGTTGAAAGGCCAGGGCCCAATGAGCAGTTCTTC
CSVERPGPNEQFF
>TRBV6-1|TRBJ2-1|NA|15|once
TGTGCCAGCAGTGAACCGCTAGGGTCCTACAATGAGCAGTTCTTC
CASSEPLGSYNEQFF